These 21 T cell receptor beta chains were all obtained from the same sample, sequenced in a study of T cells after yellow fever vaccination. Each CDR3 protein gets one entry after TCRdb re-called the 5' RACE reads with MiXCR. The data show under 300,000 distinct CDR3 sequences, 6.9% seen once. The source material was CD4+ T cells sorted from PBMCs, sampled 15 days after the yellow fever booster vaccination. The receptors were gathered from a young man who received the YFV17D yellow fever vaccine.

This clonotype was recorded many times. Here the CDR3 DNA reads TGTGCCAGCAGCTTACGGTCCGGGACCCCCAATGAGCAGTTCTTC. It specifies CASSLRSGTPNEQFF. The J gene is TRBJ2-1, the V gene TRBV7-9; D is possibly TRBD1 or TRBD2 (5 bases each). The V end lost 2 bases, the J end lost 6 bases, and 14 bases lay between the germline ends. Germline assignment: CDR1 SEHNR and CDR2 FQNEAQ (reference sequence). The length of the CDR3 is 15 residues.

This clonotype was counted a few times. The chain couples TRBV4-2 to TRBJ2-1, with 8 nucleotides matching TRBD2. CDR3 size: 15 residues. V trimming: 4 bases; J trimming: 5 bases; junction bases outside the gene matches: 7. Germline V lookup: CDR1 LGHNA, CDR2 YNFKEQ. DNA for the CDR3: TGTGCCAGCAGCCGCCAAGGGACTAGAGACAATGAGCAGTTCTTC. Residues: CASSRQGTRDNEQFF.

This rearrangement joins TRBV5-1 to TRBJ2-7; D remains ambiguous. With 4 bases removed from V and 6 bases from J, the gap between germline ends came to 8 bases. Germline V gene data show CDR1 as SGHRS and CDR2 as YFSETQ. The CDR3 loop spans 11 amino acids. CDR3 protein: CASSRAAEQYF. In DNA, the CDR3 is TGCGCCAGCAGCCGCGCCGCCGAGCAGTACTTC.

This clonotype was seen a handful of times. The chain links TRBV6-5 to TRBJ2-7; no firm D call. CDR3 length: 13 residues. CDR1 is MNHEY, CDR2 SVGAGI, per germline. V lost 3 bases, J lost 5 bases, and 11 bases lay in between. CDR3 residues: CASSYDGWDEQYF. In nucleotides, the CDR3 is TGTGCCAGCAGTTATGATGGATGGGACGAGCAGTACTTC.

This clonotype showed up just a few times. This sequence joins TRBV9 and TRBJ2-1, with D perhaps TRBD2 (6 bases). The germline V gene encodes CDR1 SGDLS and CDR2 YYNGEE. The length of the CDR3 is 15 residues. The germline V and J ends were trimmed by 3 bases and 10 bases, with 20 bases remaining between them. The CDR3 DNA sequence: TGTGCCAGCAGCGAACAGAGCTGGAGGGCCGGGGAGCAGTTCTTC. Amino acid sequence: CASSEQSWRAGEQFF.

This chain connects TRBV20-1 to TRBJ2-2, with unresolved D. Germline values: CDR1 DFQATT, CDR2 SNEGSKA (reference sequence). V lost 1 base and J lost 1, with 7 bases in between. The CDR3 is made up of 14 amino acids. CDR3 sequence reads: CSARGQVNTGELFF. DNA for the CDR3: TGCAGTGCTAGAGGTCAAGTGAACACCGGGGAGCTGTTTTTT.

This clonotype was seen more than once but under ten times. The V call is TRBV6-5, the J call TRBJ1-5; tentatively, D is TRBD1 (6 bases). V lost 0 bases to trimming and J lost 3 bases, with 18 bases between them. There are 18 residues in the CDR3. Germline values: CDR1 MNHEY, CDR2 SVGAGI. The CDR3 DNA is TGTGCCAGCAGTTACTCGAGTGGGGGGGCACTCCTCAATCAGCCCCAGCATTTT. The encoded protein is CASSYSSGGALLNQPQHF.

This clonotype occurred many times. The genes are TRBV5-6 and TRBJ2-7; D is possibly TRBD2 (6 bases). This CDR3 region has 14 residues. Germline CDR1 is SGHDT and CDR2 is YYEEEE. Trimming removed 3 bases at V and 4 bases at J, with 14 bases between. CDR3 protein: CASSSWGLLYEQYF. The CDR3 DNA is TGTGCCAGCAGCTCGTGGGGACTCCTATACGAGCAGTACTTC.

In this sample, this clonotype turned up many times. V is TRBV7-9 and J is TRBJ2-7; 7 bases align to TRBD1. Germline-derived CDR1 and CDR2 are SEHNR and FQNEAQ (reference sequence). V trimming: 9 bases; J trimming: 2 bases; junction bases outside the gene matches: 10. The CDR3 has 14 amino acids. CDR3 sequence reads: CASSSRQGPYEQYF. CDR3 in DNA: TGTGCCAGTAGTTCTCGACAGGGACCCTACGAGCAGTACTTC.

This clonotype came up many times. The chain carries TRBV7-9 and TRBJ2-1; perhaps D is TRBD1 or TRBD2 (5 bases each). The germline gives CDR1 SEHNR, CDR2 FQNEAQ (reference sequence). This CDR3 comprises 15 residues. Trimming removed 3 bases from V and 3 bases from J, with 12 bases in between. CDR3 sequence: CASSFWGRRYNEQFF. CDR3 in DNA: TGTGCCAGCAGCTTTTGGGGGAGACGCTACAATGAGCAGTTCTTC.

J is TRBJ2-7 and V is TRBV12-3 or TRBV12-4, with D perhaps TRBD2 (5 bases). V lost 8 bases to trimming and J lost 3 bases, with 11 bases between them. CDR3 length: 12 residues. This CDR3 is CASGAGFYEQYF. The CDR3 coding sequence is TGTGCCAGCGGCGCGGGCTTCTACGAGCAGTACTTC.

A few counts support this clonotype. This chain joins TRBV7-2 and TRBJ1-6; 7 positions match TRBD1. The J segment lost 6 bases and the V segment lost 7 bases, leaving 12 bases of the junction unmatched. Germline V lookup: CDR1 SGHTA, CDR2 FQGNSA. The CDR3 has 16 amino acids. CDR3 sequence (DNA): TGTGCCAGCACTCTGACAGGGCCAGCCCCTAATTCACCCCTCCACTTT. Translation gives CASTLTGPAPNSPLHF. Filled out from reference TRBV7-2 and TRBJ1-6, the complete variable domain reads GAGVSQSPSNKVTEKGKDVELRCDPISGHTALYWYRQSLGQGLEFLIYFQGNSAPDKSGLPSDRFSAERTGGSVSTLTIQRTQQEDSAVYLCASTLTGPAPNSPLHFGNGTRLTVT.

The chain's CDR3 is CASSQEVARGTEEQYF. The CDR3 region has the DNA TGCGCCAGCAGCCAAGAAGTCGCCAGGGGGACTGAGGAGCAGTACTTC. V gene TRBV4-3 combines with J gene TRBJ2-7; the D gene is possibly TRBD1 (7 bases). CDR1 and CDR2 from the germline V gene are LGHNA and YSLEER. Trimming left V 0 bases short and J 7 bases short, with 19 bases between. The CDR3 length is 16 residues.

This clonotype appeared many times. The rearrangement links TRBV14 to TRBJ2-1; 13 bases are a match to TRBD2. The germline V gene has CDR1 SGHDN and CDR2 FVKESK. V lost 6 bases, J lost 7 bases, and 6 bases stayed unmatched. The CDR3 loop spans 15 amino acids. The CDR3: CASRRTSGSINEQFF. CDR3 bases: TGTGCCAGCAGACGGACTAGCGGGAGTATTAATGAGCAGTTCTTC.

This clonotype was recorded a few times. The CDR3 spells CASSLAQGSETQYF. In DNA form, the CDR3 reads TGCGCCAGCAGCTTAGCCCAGGGGTCAGAGACCCAGTACTTC. This chain uses TRBV5-1 with TRBJ2-5, with D perhaps matching TRBD1 (6 bases). V was trimmed by 2 bases and J by 4 bases, leaving 12 bases between them. The CDR3 extends over 14 amino acids. CDR1 is SGHRS and CDR2 is YFSETQ in the germline V gene. Complete variable domain (other parts from reference TRBV5-1 and TRBJ2-5): KAGVTQTPRYLIKTRGQQVTLSCSPISGHRSVSWYQQTPGQGLQFLFEYFSETQRNKGNFPGRFSGRQFSNSRSEMNVSTLELGDSALYLCASSLAQGSETQYFGPGTRLLVL.

Many counts were recorded for this clonotype. The V call is TRBV12-3 or TRBV12-4, the J call TRBJ2-2; D is ambiguous. The CDR3 is 15 residues long. The V gene lost 6 bases and the J gene lost 5 bases, with 16 bases spanning the gap. CDR3 loop: CASRPWTPGTGELFF. Here the CDR3 DNA reads TGTGCCAGCAGGCCTTGGACCCCCGGGACCGGGGAGCTGTTTTTT.

This clonotype showed up just a few times. The chain links TRBV7-2 to TRBJ1-2, with D tentatively TRBD1 (5 bases). The V gene lost 2 bases and the J gene lost 2 bases, with 9 bases spanning the gap. The CDR3 covers 14 residues. The germline CDR1 and CDR2 sequences are SGHTA and FQGNSA. CDR3: CASSLKTENYGYTF. CDR3 DNA: TGTGCCAGCAGCTTAAAGACAGAGAACTATGGCTACACCTTC.

The rearrangement uses TRBV7-3 and TRBJ1-3; D call uncertain. V lost 5 bases and J 0 bases, leaving 11 bases between the germline ends. Looked up from germline, CDR1 is SGHTA and CDR2 is FQGTGA. The length of the CDR3 is 15 residues. The CDR3 loop reads CASSADRSSGNTIYF. In nucleotides, the CDR3 is TGTGCCAGCAGCGCAGACCGGTCCTCTGGAAACACCATATATTTT. Complete variable domain (other parts from reference TRBV7-3 and TRBJ1-3): GAGVSQTPSNKVTEKGKYVELRCDPISGHTALYWYRQSLGQGPEFLIYFQGTGAADDSGLPNDRFFAVRPEGSVSTLKIQRTERGDSAVYLCASSADRSSGNTIYFGEGSWLTVV.

This clonotype was seen a single time. At one end, the junction sequence differs from germline, possibly due to a read error. The CDR3 nucleotides read TGTGCCGGCAGTGGACAGGGTTCGACCACCGGGGAGCTGTTTTTT. Translating gives CAGSGQGSTTGELFF. The chain has TRBV2 and TRBJ2-2; TRBD1 agrees at 8 bases. This CDR3 has 15 amino acids. CDR1 and CDR2 from the germline V gene are SNHLY and FYNNEI.

This clonotype was seen ten or more times. The chain has TRBV12-3 or TRBV12-4 and TRBJ2-2, with 7 bases fitting TRBD1. After removal of 8 bases from V and 4 bases from J, the junction contained 7 bases not matched to a gene. CDR3 length: 14 amino acids. CDR3 in amino acids: CASASTGPTGELFF. The CDR3 coding sequence is TGTGCCAGCGCATCGACAGGGCCCACCGGGGAGCTGTTTTTT.

This clonotype has ten or more counts. The rearrangement links TRBV12-3 or TRBV12-4 to TRBJ2-5; D call uncertain. The CDR3 is 16 residues long. The V gene lost 0 bases and the J gene lost 9 bases, with 20 bases spanning the gap. Here the CDR3 reads CASSLASSLLSFAQYF. The CDR3 coding sequence is TGTGCCAGCAGTTTAGCGAGCAGTCTCTTGAGTTTCGCCCAGTACTTC.